The rows below give T cell receptor beta chains drawn from one sample of a study of identical twins. Via MiXCR, TCRdb re-called the 5' RACE reads, giving one row per CDR3 protein. The data show hundreds of thousands of distinct CDR3 sequences, 5.5% to 6.5% seen once. What was sequenced was naive T cells sorted from blood. Source of these receptors: a man aged 18 to 30 in good health. The CDR3 runs from the conserved cysteine through the conserved F or W. The order of the fields is CDR3 DNA, CDR3 protein, V gene, clone size, J gene, CDR3 length, D gene. The D gene is left open where the match is weak. Size tells how often a clone was seen (once, few, many) or the class of an expanded clone, and some rows leave it out.

DNA: TGCAGCGTTGAGCGACAGTTTTCGGACACTGAAGCTTTCTTT; CDR3: CSVERQFSDTEAFF; V: TRBV29-1; size: .; J: TRBJ1-1; length: 14; D: .
DNA: TGTGCCAGCAGCTTAGCGTTAGCGGGACGAACCTCCTACGAGCAGTACTTC; CDR3: CASSLALAGRTSYEQYF; V: TRBV7-6; size: .; J: TRBJ2-7; length: 17; D: TRBD2
DNA: TGCAGTGAGTACCGGGAGGAGGGTGAGCAGTTCTTC; CDR3: CSEYREEGEQFF; V: TRBV20-1; size: .; J: TRBJ2-1; length: 12; D: TRBD2
DNA: TGTGCCAGCAGCCCCAGCGGGGGTACCACAGATACGCAGTATTTT; CDR3: CASSPSGGTTDTQYF; V: TRBV7-9; size: many; J: TRBJ2-3; length: 15; D: TRBD2
DNA: TGTGCCACCAGTCCGATAGCTGGGGGAGGATCCTACAATGAGCAGTTCTTC; CDR3: CATSPIAGGGSYNEQFF; V: TRBV24-1; size: .; J: TRBJ2-1; length: 17; D: .
DNA: TGTGCCAGCAGCGTAAGTCTAGCGGGATTTTATAATGAGCAGTTCTTC; CDR3: CASSVSLAGFYNEQFF; V: TRBV9; size: few; J: TRBJ2-1; length: 16; D: TRBD2
DNA: TGTGCCATCAGCATGAGCGGACCCTACGAGCAGTACTTC; CDR3: CAISMSGPYEQYF; V: TRBV10-3; size: many; J: TRBJ2-7; length: 13; D: .
DNA: TGTGCCAGCTCACCAAAACAGGGAAATTCACCCCTCCACTTT; CDR3: CASSPKQGNSPLHF; V: TRBV18; size: many; J: TRBJ1-6; length: 14; D: .
DNA: TGTGCCAGCCTTCGACCGGGACTAGCGGGAGGCGATGAGCAGTTCTTC; CDR3: CASLRPGLAGGDEQFF; V: TRBV2; size: few; J: TRBJ2-1; length: 16; D: TRBD2
DNA: TGTGCCAGCAGTGAGACTTCTTCTGGGGCCAACGTCCTGACTTTC; CDR3: CASSETSSGANVLTF; V: TRBV27; size: many; J: TRBJ2-6; length: 15; D: .
DNA: TGCAGCGTTATCGAGGATACGCAGTATTTT; CDR3: CSVIEDTQYF; V: TRBV29-1; size: many; J: TRBJ2-3; length: 10; D: .
DNA: TGTGCCAGCAGTTACTCGGTTAATCGTCCTAACGAGCAGTACTTC; CDR3: CASSYSVNRPNEQYF; V: TRBV6-2/TRBV6-3; size: .; J: TRBJ2-7; length: 15; D: .
DNA: TGTGCCAGCAGATTAGGGGAGGACACCGGGGAGCTGTTTTTT; CDR3: CASRLGEDTGELFF; V: TRBV12-3/TRBV12-4; size: many; J: TRBJ2-2; length: 14; D: .
DNA: TGTGCCACCAGCAGATCGCACATAGCGGTCTCCTACAATGAGCAGTTCTTC; CDR3: CATSRSHIAVSYNEQFF; V: TRBV15; size: .; J: TRBJ2-1; length: 17; D: .
DNA: TGTGCCAGCAGCTCCCAGACAGGGTCCGCGGAGACCCAGTACTTC; CDR3: CASSSQTGSAETQYF; V: TRBV9; size: few; J: TRBJ2-5; length: 15; D: TRBD1
DNA: TGCAGCGTTGCGCCGGGACAGGGTGAAGCTTTCTTT; CDR3: CSVAPGQGEAFF; V: TRBV29-1; size: many; J: TRBJ1-1; length: 12; D: TRBD1
DNA: TGTGCCAGCAGCTTGGGGGGGATGGGACAGATCAGTTACAATGAGCAGTTCTTC; CDR3: CASSLGGMGQISYNEQFF; V: TRBV5-5; size: many; J: TRBJ2-1; length: 18; D: TRBD1
DNA: TGTGCCAGCAGTGAAGGGGGGCTGGGGCGCGAAGGTGGCCACGAGCAGTACTTC; CDR3: CASSEGGLGREGGHEQYF; V: TRBV2; size: few; J: TRBJ2-7; length: 18; D: .
DNA: TGTGCCTGGAGCCCGTCGAGGGGAAGCGAGCAGTACTTC; CDR3: CAWSPSRGSEQYF; V: TRBV30; size: few; J: TRBJ2-7; length: 13; D: .
DNA: TGTGCCAGCAGCTTAGAAGGCGGGCGGAACGAGCAGTACTTC; CDR3: CASSLEGGRNEQYF; V: TRBV11-1; size: .; J: TRBJ2-7; length: 14; D: .
DNA: TGTGCCAGCAGTTACTCGGGTCAGGGCAACCACGAGCAGTACTTC; CDR3: CASSYSGQGNHEQYF; V: TRBV6-5; size: .; J: TRBJ2-7; length: 15; D: .
DNA: TGTGCCAGCAGCCCCCTCTCGACTAGCGGGAGCCAACGCTACGAGCAGTACTTC; CDR3: CASSPLSTSGSQRYEQYF; V: TRBV7-8; size: few; J: TRBJ2-7; length: 18; D: TRBD2
DNA: TGTGCCATCACCGAGGACAGGGCACCCTACGAGCAGTACTTC; CDR3: CAITEDRAPYEQYF; V: TRBV10-3; size: many; J: TRBJ2-7; length: 14; D: TRBD1
DNA: TGCGCCAGCAGCCAAGAAGGTCGAGGGACCCAGTACTTC; CDR3: CASSQEGRGTQYF; V: TRBV4-1; size: many; J: TRBJ2-5; length: 13; D: .
DNA: TGTGCCAGCAGTTACGTACAGGGGGCTGGAGATACGCAGTATTTT; CDR3: CASSYVQGAGDTQYF; V: TRBV6-5; size: few; J: TRBJ2-3; length: 15; D: TRBD1
DNA: TGCGCCAGCAGCCCGCAGTTAGCGGGAGGAATGTACAATGAGCAGTTCTTC; CDR3: CASSPQLAGGMYNEQFF; V: TRBV5-1; size: many; J: TRBJ2-1; length: 17; D: TRBD2
DNA: TGTGCCAGCAGTTCAACCGGGACCCCTGGGGCCAAAAACATTCAGTACTTC; CDR3: CASSSTGTPGAKNIQYF; V: TRBV27; size: many; J: TRBJ2-4; length: 17; D: .
DNA: TGCAGATTACAGGCGGGTTGGACTGAAGCTTTCTTT; CDR3: CRLQAGWTEAFF; V: TRBV20-1; size: .; J: TRBJ1-1; length: 12; D: .
DNA: TGTGCCAGCAGCCAAGATCTGGGAGGGAGCGAGCAGTTCTTC; CDR3: CASSQDLGGSEQFF; V: TRBV14; size: many; J: TRBJ2-1; length: 14; D: TRBD2
DNA: TGCAGTGCTAGGGGGGGTGGTGAGCAGTTCTTC; CDR3: CSARGGGEQFF; V: TRBV20-1; size: .; J: TRBJ2-1; length: 11; D: .
DNA: TGCAGTGCCACATATCGACAGGGTGTGTACAATGAGCAGTTCTTC; CDR3: CSATYRQGVYNEQFF; V: TRBV20-1; size: .; J: TRBJ2-1; length: 15; D: TRBD1
DNA: TGTGCCAGCAGCCGACGTAGGGGCGCCGGGGAGCTGTTTTTT; CDR3: CASSRRRGAGELFF; V: TRBV21-1; size: many; J: TRBJ2-2; length: 14; D: .
DNA: TGTGCCAGCAGCCACCCCGGGACAAAAGAGACCCAGTACTTC; CDR3: CASSHPGTKETQYF; V: TRBV3-1; size: many; J: TRBJ2-5; length: 14; D: .
DNA: TGCAGTGCTAGTCATCAAGGAGAAAAACTGTTTTTT; CDR3: CSASHQGEKLFF; V: TRBV20-1; size: many; J: TRBJ1-4; length: 12; D: .
DNA: TGCAGCGTTGTTCCAGGCTCGATCTCTTATGGCTACACCTTC; CDR3: CSVVPGSISYGYTF; V: TRBV29-1; size: .; J: TRBJ1-2; length: 14; D: .
DNA: TGCAGTGCTAGATCTTCGGGACTAGCTGATCATGAGCAGTTCTTC; CDR3: CSARSSGLADHEQFF; V: TRBV20-1; size: many; J: TRBJ2-1; length: 15; D: TRBD2
DNA: TGTGCCAGCAGCGAAGAAACGCCCCCCTACGAGCAGTACTTC; CDR3: CASSEETPPYEQYF; V: TRBV9; size: many; J: TRBJ2-7; length: 14; D: .
DNA: TGCGCCAGCAGCTCCACAGGGTTAAGCACGGTCGAGCAGTACTTC; CDR3: CASSSTGLSTVEQYF; V: TRBV5-1; size: few; J: TRBJ2-7; length: 15; D: .
DNA: TGTGCCAGCAGTTTGGGTGTCGACGGCACAGATACGCAGTATTTT; CDR3: CASSLGVDGTDTQYF; V: TRBV12-3/TRBV12-4; size: many; J: TRBJ2-3; length: 15; D: .
DNA: TGTGCCAGCAGCCCGACCCGGACTAGAACATTCTCTGGGGCCAACGTCCTGACTTTC; CDR3: CASSPTRTRTFSGANVLTF; V: TRBV5-6; size: many; J: TRBJ2-6; length: 19; D: TRBD2
DNA: TGCAGTGCTTCACAGGTTAGCAATGAGCAGTTCTTC; CDR3: CSASQVSNEQFF; V: TRBV20-1; size: few; J: TRBJ2-1; length: 12; D: .
DNA: TGTGCCAGCAGCTTCACCAGTGGGGTTGAGCAGTTCTTC; CDR3: CASSFTSGVEQFF; V: TRBV7-3; size: .; J: TRBJ2-1; length: 13; D: .
DNA: TGCGCCAGCAGCTTGGCCTCCGGACTAGCGGGATCCTACAATGAGCAGTTCTTC; CDR3: CASSLASGLAGSYNEQFF; V: TRBV5-1; size: once; J: TRBJ2-1; length: 18; D: TRBD2
DNA: TGTGCCAGCAGTTTGCGGAGGGGGACCTATGGCTACACCTTC; CDR3: CASSLRRGTYGYTF; V: TRBV12-3/TRBV12-4; size: many; J: TRBJ1-2; length: 14; D: .